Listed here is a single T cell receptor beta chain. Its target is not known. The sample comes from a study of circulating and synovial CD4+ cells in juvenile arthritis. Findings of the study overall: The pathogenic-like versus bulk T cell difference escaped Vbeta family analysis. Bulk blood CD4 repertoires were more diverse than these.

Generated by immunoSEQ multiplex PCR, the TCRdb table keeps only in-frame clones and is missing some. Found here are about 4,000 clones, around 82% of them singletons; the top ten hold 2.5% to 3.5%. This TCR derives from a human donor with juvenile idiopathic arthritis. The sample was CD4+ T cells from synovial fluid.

Here the CDR3 DNA reads TGCGCCAGCAGCTTGGAGGGTCCACCGATGAGGGATGGCTACACCTTC. Its translation: CASSLEGPPMRDGYTF. The rearrangement links TRBV5-1 to TRBJ1-2; D ambiguous. Germline CDR1 and CDR2: SGHRS and YFSETQ. V was shortened by 0 bases and J by 6 bases, with 18 bases between the two germline ends. The CDR3 is 16 amino acids.